Listed below are T cell receptor beta chains from one sample, sequenced in a study of monozygotic twins with inflammatory bowel disease. Reprocessing the 5' RACE reads, TCRdb reports a single entry for every CDR3 protein and omits DNA. The record lists around 100,000 distinct CDR3 sequences, of which the ten most abundant hold roughly 1.9%. The source material was blood. Receptors were obtained from a human donor with ulcerative colitis or Crohn's disease, or a healthy co-twin of an affected twin (not recorded which). The CDR3 runs from the conserved cysteine through the conserved F or W.

V: TRBV3-1
J: TRBJ2-3
CDR3: CASEQGGRTDTQYF

V: TRBV20-1
J: TRBJ2-3
CDR3: CSANRPSYTQYF

V: TRBV29-1
J: TRBJ2-1
CDR3: CSVEVQEAGHRGEQFF

V: TRBV7-3
J: TRBJ1-2
CDR3: CASSSQGGMGGYTF

V: TRBV7-9
J: TRBJ2-1
CDR3: CASSWASSNEQFF

V: TRBV19
J: TRBJ2-3
CDR3: CASSIGGTGYTDTQYF

V: TRBV4-3
J: TRBJ2-2
CDR3: CASSQPGGVPSGELFF

V: TRBV7-9
J: TRBJ1-4
CDR3: CASSFIGEKLFF

V: TRBV20-1
J: TRBJ1-5
CDR3: CSARPWGSSNQPQHF

V: TRBV30
J: TRBJ2-7
CDR3: CAWSDQGYEQYF

V: TRBV30
J: TRBJ2-1
CDR3: CAWSAATGTEQFF

V: TRBV15
J: TRBJ2-2
CDR3: CATSRVGGLTGELFF

V: TRBV23-1
J: TRBJ2-5
CDR3: CASSGQGGLQETQYF

V: TRBV5-1
J: TRBJ2-5
CDR3: CASSLDPGGTQYF

V: TRBV5-1
J: TRBJ1-1
CDR3: CASSLAQTNTEAFF

V: TRBV5-1
J: TRBJ2-7
CDR3: CASSLGYRSPYEQYF

V: TRBV3-1
J: TRBJ2-1
CDR3: CASSPVVGEQFF

V: TRBV20-1
J: TRBJ1-2
CDR3: CSARGQAPADYGYTF

V: TRBV11-2
J: TRBJ2-5
CDR3: CASSLEGGLAGRVKTQYF

V: TRBV7-9
J: TRBJ2-7
CDR3: CASSLGGGYEQYF

V: TRBV12-3/TRBV12-4
J: TRBJ2-5
CDR3: CASSGLPPQETQYF

V: TRBV28
J: TRBJ1-4
CDR3: CASSSAGPPHVF

V: TRBV12-3/TRBV12-4
J: TRBJ1-6
CDR3: CASQDSYNSPLHF

V: TRBV10-3
J: TRBJ2-1
CDR3: CAITGQEAYNEQFF

V: TRBV12-5
J: TRBJ2-2
CDR3: CASGSTSGKTGELFF

V: TRBV12-3/TRBV12-4
J: TRBJ2-7
CDR3: CASSSLDRGIVEQYF

V: TRBV27
J: TRBJ1-6
CDR3: CASSRTGTDNSPLHF

V: TRBV7-3
J: TRBJ2-2
CDR3: CASSATRGSGELFF

V: TRBV5-1
J: TRBJ2-2
CDR3: CASSSGGPNTGELFF

V: TRBV18
J: TRBJ1-5
CDR3: CASSPGQGNQPQHF

V: TRBV20-1
J: TRBJ2-4
CDR3: CSARDLRVGRGIQYF

V: TRBV10-3
J: TRBJ2-1
CDR3: CAISDAGGGLNEQFF

V: TRBV20-1
J: TRBJ2-7
CDR3: CSAEPGTGGYEQYF

V: TRBV7-2
J: TRBJ1-1
CDR3: CASSPPGTRRAFF

V: TRBV7-2
J: TRBJ2-7
CDR3: CASSLEMTSYEQYF

V: TRBV5-6
J: TRBJ2-2
CDR3: CASSWWTGNTGELFF

V: TRBV4-2
J: TRBJ2-3
CDR3: CASSLTNLPSGRLADTQYF

V: TRBV18
J: TRBJ2-7
CDR3: CASSRWTSGNYEQYF

V: TRBV3-1
J: TRBJ2-7
CDR3: CASSFRTHSYEQYF

V: TRBV7-2
J: TRBJ2-7
CDR3: CASSLVNEQYF

V: TRBV6-5
J: TRBJ2-3
CDR3: CASYRASGGSGYTQYF